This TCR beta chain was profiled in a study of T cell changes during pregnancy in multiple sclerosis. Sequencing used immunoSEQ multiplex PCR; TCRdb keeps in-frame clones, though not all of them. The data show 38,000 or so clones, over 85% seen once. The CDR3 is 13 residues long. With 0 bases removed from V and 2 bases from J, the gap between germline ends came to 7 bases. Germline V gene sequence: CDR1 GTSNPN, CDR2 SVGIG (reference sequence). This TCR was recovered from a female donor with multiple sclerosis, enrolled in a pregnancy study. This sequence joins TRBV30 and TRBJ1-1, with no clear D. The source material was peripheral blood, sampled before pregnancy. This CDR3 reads CAWSVQSNTEAFF. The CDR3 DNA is TGTGCCTGGAGTGTACAGTCTAACACTGAAGCTTTCTTT.